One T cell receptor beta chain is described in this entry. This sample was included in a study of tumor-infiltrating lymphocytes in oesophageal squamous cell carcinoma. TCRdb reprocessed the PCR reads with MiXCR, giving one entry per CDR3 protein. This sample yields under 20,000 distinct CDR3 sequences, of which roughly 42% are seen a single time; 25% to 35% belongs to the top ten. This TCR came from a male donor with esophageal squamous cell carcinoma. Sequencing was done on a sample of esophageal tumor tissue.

The CDR3 DNA is TGTGCCAGCAGTGGACTAGCGGGACCCTACGAGCAGTACTTC. It specifies CASSGLAGPYEQYF. V is TRBV6-6 and J is TRBJ2-1; 12 nucleotides match TRBD2. The end of the DNA fits TRBJ2-7 better, so the J call may be wrong. CDR3 length: 14 residues. CDR1 and CDR2 (germline): MNHNY, SVGAGI (reference sequence).